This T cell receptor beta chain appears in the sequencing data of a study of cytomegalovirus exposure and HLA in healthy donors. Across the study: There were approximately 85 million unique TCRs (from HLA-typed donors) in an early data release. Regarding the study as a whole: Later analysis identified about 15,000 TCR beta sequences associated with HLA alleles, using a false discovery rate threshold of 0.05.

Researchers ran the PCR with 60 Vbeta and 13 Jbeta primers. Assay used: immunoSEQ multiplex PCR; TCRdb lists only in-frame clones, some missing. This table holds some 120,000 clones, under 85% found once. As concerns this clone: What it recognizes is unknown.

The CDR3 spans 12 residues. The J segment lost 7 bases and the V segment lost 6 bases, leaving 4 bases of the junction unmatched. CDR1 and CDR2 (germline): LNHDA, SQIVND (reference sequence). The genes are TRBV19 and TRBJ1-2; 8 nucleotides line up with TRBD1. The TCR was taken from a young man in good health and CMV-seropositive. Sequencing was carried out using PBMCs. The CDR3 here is CASSRDRTGYTF. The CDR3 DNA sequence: TGTGCCAGTAGCAGGGACAGGACTGGCTACACCTTC.